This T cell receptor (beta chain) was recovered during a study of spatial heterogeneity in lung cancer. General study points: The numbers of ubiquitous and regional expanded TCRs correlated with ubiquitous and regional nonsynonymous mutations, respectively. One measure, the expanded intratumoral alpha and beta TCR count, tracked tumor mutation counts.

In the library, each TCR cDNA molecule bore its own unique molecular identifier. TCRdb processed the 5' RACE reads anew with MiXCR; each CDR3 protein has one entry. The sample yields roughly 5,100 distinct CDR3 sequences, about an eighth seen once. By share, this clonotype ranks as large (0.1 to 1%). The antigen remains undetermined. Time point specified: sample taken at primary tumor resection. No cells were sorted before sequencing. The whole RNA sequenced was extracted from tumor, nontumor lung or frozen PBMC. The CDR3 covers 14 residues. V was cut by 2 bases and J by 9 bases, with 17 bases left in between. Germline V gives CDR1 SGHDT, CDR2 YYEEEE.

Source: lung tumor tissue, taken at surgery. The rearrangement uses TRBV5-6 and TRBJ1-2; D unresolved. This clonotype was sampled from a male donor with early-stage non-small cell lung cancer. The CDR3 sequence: CASSFTTGVRRYTF. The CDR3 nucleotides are TGTGCCAGCAGCTTTACGACGGGAGTAAGGCGCTACACCTTC.